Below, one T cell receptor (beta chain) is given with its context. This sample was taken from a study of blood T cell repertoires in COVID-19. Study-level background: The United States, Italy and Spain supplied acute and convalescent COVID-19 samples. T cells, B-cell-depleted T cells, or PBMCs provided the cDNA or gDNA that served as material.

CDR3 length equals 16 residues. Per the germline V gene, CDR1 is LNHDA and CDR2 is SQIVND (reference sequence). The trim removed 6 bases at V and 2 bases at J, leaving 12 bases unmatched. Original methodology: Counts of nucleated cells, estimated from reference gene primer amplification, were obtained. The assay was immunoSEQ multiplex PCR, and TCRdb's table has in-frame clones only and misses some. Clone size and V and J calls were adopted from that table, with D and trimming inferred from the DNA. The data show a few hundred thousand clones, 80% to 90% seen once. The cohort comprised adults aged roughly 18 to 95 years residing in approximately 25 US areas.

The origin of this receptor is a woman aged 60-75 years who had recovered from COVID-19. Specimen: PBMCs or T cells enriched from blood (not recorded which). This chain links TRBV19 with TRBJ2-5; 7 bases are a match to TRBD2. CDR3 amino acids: CASSATSPWSQETQYF. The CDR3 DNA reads TGTGCCAGTAGCGCGACTAGCCCGTGGAGTCAAGAGACCCAGTACTTC. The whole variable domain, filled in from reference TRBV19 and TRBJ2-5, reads DGGITQSPKYLFRKEGQNVTLSCEQNLNHDAMYWYRQDPGQGLRLIYYSQIVNDFQKGDIAEGYSVSREKKESFPLTVTSAQKNPTAFYLCASSATSPWSQETQYFGPGTRLLVL.